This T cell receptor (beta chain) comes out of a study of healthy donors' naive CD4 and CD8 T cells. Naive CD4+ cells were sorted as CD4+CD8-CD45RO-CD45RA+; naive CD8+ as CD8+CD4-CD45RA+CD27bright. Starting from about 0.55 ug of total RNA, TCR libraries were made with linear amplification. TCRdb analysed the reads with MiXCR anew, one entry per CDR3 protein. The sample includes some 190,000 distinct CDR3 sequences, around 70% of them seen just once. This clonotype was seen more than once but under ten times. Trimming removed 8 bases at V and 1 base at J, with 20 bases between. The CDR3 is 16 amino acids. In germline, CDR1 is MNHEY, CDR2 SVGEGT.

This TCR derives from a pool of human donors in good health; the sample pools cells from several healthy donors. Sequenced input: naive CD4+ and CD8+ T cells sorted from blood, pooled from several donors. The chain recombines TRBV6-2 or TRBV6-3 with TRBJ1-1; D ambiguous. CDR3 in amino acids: CASLDVLGNGNTEAFF. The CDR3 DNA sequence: TGTGCCAGCCTTGATGTACTGGGGAACGGGAACACTGAAGCTTTCTTT.